A single sample is the source of the 25 T cell receptor beta chains below, sequenced in a study of T cells in Graves' hyperthyroidism and ophthalmopathy. RNA transcripts yielded amplified TCR beta CDR3 regions. First-round RT-PCR of the TCR CDR3 relied on the HTBI primer set. TCRdb re-derived calls from the multiplex PCR reads in MiXCR, one entry per CDR3 protein. Here the sample spans about 590,000 distinct CDR3 sequences, about 14% being singletons. Sequencing input: blood. Receptors originate from a woman aged 18-29 years with Graves' ophthalmopathy.

The sample holds one count of this clonotype. V usage is TRBV19 and J usage is TRBJ2-3; D perhaps matches TRBD2 (6 bases). The CDR3 loop spans 15 amino acids. The V and J ends lost 5 bases and 4 bases respectively, with 16 bases between them. Germline CDR1 and CDR2: LNHDA and SQIVND (reference sequence). In DNA form, the CDR3 reads TGTGCCAGTAGTGGAATGGGGGGAAATGCAGATACGCAGTATTTT. Translating gives CASSGMGGNADTQYF.

This clonotype was recorded many times. The gene calls are TRBV20-1 and TRBJ2-7; D not certain. Trimming shortened V by 7 bases and J by 0 bases, and 10 bases separated the two germline ends. Looked up from germline, CDR1 is DFQATT and CDR2 is SNEGSKA (reference sequence). The CDR3 is 12 amino acids. The CDR3, as DNA: TGCAGTGTAGGCAAGAGCTCCTACGAGCAGTACTTC. As protein: CSVGKSSYEQYF.

Details on this clonotype: This could be a read error, since a much larger clone is one nucleotide away. The chain carries TRBV7-9 and TRBJ2-5; no reliable D call. Germline CDR1 SEHNR, CDR2 FQNEAQ (reference sequence). The CDR3 is made up of 12 amino acids. Here the CDR3 reads CASGLSWETQYF. The CDR3 DNA follows: TGTGCCAGCGGCTTGAGTTGGGAGACCCAGTACTTC. Full variable domain (missing parts from reference TRBV7-9 and TRBJ2-5): DTGVSQNPRHKITKRGQNVTFRCDPISEHNRLYWYRQTLGQGPEFLTYFQNEAQLEKSRLLSDRFSAERPKGSFSTLEIQRTEQGDSAMYLCASGLSWETQYFGPGTRLLVL.

This clonotype was observed a handful of times. The chain carries TRBV29-1 and TRBJ1-2; no clear D gene. V gave up 2 bases and J gave up 2 bases, with 12 bases separating them. Germline loops: CDR1 SQVTM, CDR2 ANQGSEA. This CDR3 has 14 residues. The DNA of the CDR3 is TGCAGCGTTGAAACCGTGAGGGTCAACTATGGCTACACCTTC. Its translation: CSVETVRVNYGYTF.

Many counts were recorded for this clonotype. The chain employs TRBV7-9 and TRBJ2-1; 11 bases agree with TRBD2. The V gene's germline CDR1 is SEHNR and CDR2 FQNEAQ (reference sequence). V shed 2 bases, J shed 0 bases, and the junction held 9 bases outside the gene matches. CDR3 size: 19 residues. The CDR3 protein is CASSLRGTSGSSSYNEQFF. CDR3 sequence (DNA): TGTGCCAGCAGCTTACGTGGGACTAGCGGTTCTAGCTCCTACAATGAGCAGTTCTTC.

This chain connects TRBV19 to TRBJ2-7; D unclear. Germline V gene lookup returns CDR1 LNHDA and CDR2 SQIVND (reference sequence). V was trimmed by 6 bases and J by 5 bases, leaving 14 bases between them. The CDR3 length is 13 residues. The CDR3 nucleotides are TGTGCCAGTAGGGAAGACGCGTTCCACGAGCAGTACTTC. Its protein is CASREDAFHEQYF.

This clonotype appeared a few times. The chain is built from TRBV4-3 and TRBJ2-7; 7 bases are shared with TRBD2. This CDR3 is 15 amino acids long. Germline loops: CDR1 LGHNA, CDR2 YSLEER. V was pared by 4 bases and J by 3 bases, with 9 bases of the junction left unmatched. The CDR3: CASSLIAGGFYEQYF. Here the CDR3 DNA reads TGCGCCAGCAGCCTAATAGCGGGCGGCTTCTACGAGCAGTACTTC.

V gene TRBV12-3 or TRBV12-4 combines with J gene TRBJ1-2; D unclear. V lost 2 bases to trimming and J lost 5 bases, with 15 bases between them. The CDR3 length is 15 residues. CDR3 in amino acids: CASSLLLLSGYGYTF. The CDR3 coding sequence is TGTGCCAGCAGTTTATTGTTGTTGTCGGGTTATGGCTACACCTTC.

This clonotype was found many times. The V and J genes are TRBV3-1 and TRBJ1-2, with D unclear. The CDR3 contains 19 residues. V lost 2 bases and J 5 bases, leaving 27 bases between the germline ends. Germline assignment: CDR1 LGHDT and CDR2 YNNKEL (reference sequence). The DNA of the CDR3 is TGTGCCAGCAGCCAACCCCCCCATTCGTATAAGGCCACAAGATATGGCTACACCTTC. Amino acids: CASSQPPHSYKATRYGYTF.

This clonotype was found a few times. The V and J genes are TRBV5-1 and TRBJ2-7; 8 nucleotides line up with TRBD1. J gave up 5 bases and V 0 bases, and 7 bases lay outside the gene matches. Germline V lookup: CDR1 SGHRS, CDR2 YFSETQ. The CDR3 loop spans 15 amino acids. The CDR3 spells CASSLEDREDDEQYF. Written as DNA, the CDR3 is TGCGCCAGCAGCTTGGAGGACAGGGAGGACGACGAGCAGTACTTC.

Regarding this clonotype: An end of the junction does not agree with germline; a read error may underlie this. The CDR3 DNA reads as TGTGCTAGCAGCCCGACCTGGGGCAATGAGCAGTTCTTC. This encodes CASSPTWGNEQFF. This chain joins TRBV7-7 and TRBJ2-1; D not certain. This CDR3 has 13 residues. Germline CDR1 SSHAT, CDR2 FNYEAQ (reference sequence).

This clonotype has a count of ten or more. The V and J genes are TRBV12-3 or TRBV12-4 and TRBJ1-1, with 7 positions matching TRBD1. The length of the CDR3 is 15 residues. With V trimmed by 0 bases and J by 7 bases, 8 bases remained unmatched. The CDR3 DNA is TGTGCCAGCAGTTTAGCGCAGAGGGGGCGGATTGAAGCTTTCTTT. It translates to CASSLAQRGRIEAFF.

This clonotype was recorded at least ten times. The V and J genes are TRBV12-3 or TRBV12-4 and TRBJ1-4; 8 bases map to TRBD1. The V and J ends lost 6 bases and 6 bases, in that order; junction bases with no gene match: 6. CDR3 length equals 14 residues. CDR3 DNA: TGTGCCAGCAGGACGGACAGGGAGCATGAAAAACTGTTTTTT. Translating gives CASRTDREHEKLFF.

This clonotype was seen ten or more times. This chain links TRBV11-3 with TRBJ1-1; no clear D gene. Germline values: CDR1 SGHNT, CDR2 YENEEA. V dropped 3 bases and J dropped 3 bases, with 8 bases sitting between them. This CDR3 spans 13 amino acids. The CDR3 DNA is TGTGCCAGCAGCTTTTCCCAGTACACTGAAGCTTTCTTT. It codes for CASSFSQYTEAFF.

This clonotype was counted many times. CDR3 DNA: TGTGCCAGCTCACCACAGGCTAGCGGAGCCACAGATACGCAGTATTTT. Amino acids: CASSPQASGATDTQYF. The chain employs TRBV18 and TRBJ2-3; 7 nucleotides agree with TRBD2. Germline lookup yields CDR1 KGHSH and CDR2 LQKENI. This CDR3 spans 16 amino acids. V lost 1 base and J lost 2; bases outside the gene matches: 6.

In its sample, this clonotype was seen many times. The V gene is TRBV14, the J gene TRBJ2-7; TRBD2 matches 7 bases. Per germline, CDR1 SGHDN and CDR2 FVKESK. V shed 1 base and J 2 bases; nucleotides not matched to a gene: 5. CDR3 length: 15 residues. The CDR3 loop reads CASSQGASGPYEQYF. DNA of the CDR3: TGTGCCAGCAGCCAAGGGGCTAGCGGCCCCTACGAGCAGTACTTC.

This clonotype occurred many times. The V call is TRBV28, the J call TRBJ2-2, with 9 nucleotides matching TRBD2. The germline gives CDR1 MDHEN, CDR2 SYDVKM. CDR3 length: 14 residues. V lost 5 bases and J lost 6; bases outside the gene matches: 4. This chain's CDR3 is CASSPSGISGELFF. The CDR3 nucleotides are TGTGCCAGCAGTCCTAGCGGGATCTCCGGGGAGCTGTTTTTT. The variable domain in full, completed from reference TRBV28 and TRBJ2-2, reads DVKVTQSSRYLVKRTGEKVFLECVQDMDHENMFWYRQDPGLGLRLIYFSYDVKMKEKGDIPEGYSVSREKKERFSLILESASTNQTSMYLCASSPSGISGELFFGEGSRLTVL.

The chain joins TRBV4-3 to TRBJ1-2, with a possible D match to TRBD1 (6 bases). The CDR3 is made up of 13 amino acids. V lost 3 bases, J lost 4 bases, and 9 bases lay in between. Germline lookup yields CDR1 LGHNA and CDR2 YSLEER. In DNA, the CDR3 is TGCGCCAGCAGCCATACAGGGCTCTATGGCTACACCTTC. Translated, it gives CASSHTGLYGYTF.

This clonotype was seen many times. V and J are TRBV3-1 and TRBJ1-1; 7 bases match TRBD1. The V gene end was trimmed by 1 base and the J gene end by 3 bases; junction bases not matched to a gene: 2. CDR3 length: 14 residues. CDR1 is LGHDT and CDR2 is YNNKEL in the germline V gene (reference sequence). In DNA, the CDR3 is TGTGCCAGCAGCCAAGTACAGGGGCACACTGAAGCTTTCTTT. Translating gives CASSQVQGHTEAFF. Filled out from reference TRBV3-1 and TRBJ1-1, the complete variable domain reads DTAVSQTPKYLVTQMGNDKSIKCEQNLGHDTMYWYKQDSKKFLKIMFSYNNKELIINETVPNRFSPKSPDKAHLNLHINSLELGDSAVYFCASSQVQGHTEAFFGQGTRLTVV.

This clonotype was detected a few times. The chain recombines TRBV19 with TRBJ1-2; TRBD1 matches 9 bases. V was pared by 5 bases and J by 4 bases, with 5 bases of the junction left unmatched. Per germline, CDR1 LNHDA and CDR2 SQIVND (reference sequence). The CDR3 extends over 14 amino acids. The CDR3 coding sequence is TGTGCCAGTAGTGACCCGGGACAGGGCTATGGCTACACCTTC. It yields the protein CASSDPGQGYGYTF.

There are many counts of this clonotype. The chain recombines TRBV5-1 with TRBJ1-4, with D possibly being TRBD1 (5 bases). This CDR3 spans 13 amino acids. Germline values: CDR1 SGHRS, CDR2 YFSETQ. V was clipped by 2 bases and J by 8 bases, with 10 bases between them. CDR3 DNA sequence: TGCGCCAGCAGCTTACAGGTGGAGGAAAAACTGTTTTTT. Its protein is CASSLQVEEKLFF.

The table lists this clonotype with many counts. V gene TRBV25-1 combines with J gene TRBJ1-1, with D perhaps matching TRBD1 (5 bases). Trimming stripped 8 bases from V and 4 bases from J, with 14 bases between. The length of the CDR3 is 13 residues. CDR1 and CDR2 (germline): MGHDK, SYGVNS. CDR3: CASGAGWGTEAFF. CDR3 coding DNA: TGTGCCAGCGGGGCGGGCTGGGGCACTGAAGCTTTCTTT.

This clonotype was observed at least ten times. The chain uses TRBV19 and TRBJ1-5; weak D call: TRBD1 (5 bases). This CDR3 has 16 amino acids. Germline-derived CDR1 and CDR2 are LNHDA and SQIVND (reference sequence). Trimming removed 5 bases at V and 0 bases at J, with 14 bases between. CDR3 in amino acids: CASSSSGPYSNQPQHF. The CDR3 DNA follows: TGTGCCAGTAGTTCGTCGGGACCTTATAGCAATCAGCCCCAGCATTTT.

This clonotype appeared a few times. Compared with germline, one end of the junction differs, possibly owing to a read error. The chain links TRBV7-7 to TRBJ2-7; D is possibly TRBD2 (5 bases). CDR1 SSHAT and CDR2 FNYEAQ come from the germline V gene (reference sequence). The CDR3 consists of 14 residues. The CDR3 protein is CASSPAEGSYEQYF. The CDR3, as DNA: TGTGCTAGCAGCCCGGCCGAGGGCTCCTACGAGCAGTACTTC. The whole variable domain, filled in from reference TRBV7-7 and TRBJ2-7, reads GAGVSQSPRYKVTKRGQDVTLRCDPISSHATLYWYQQALGQGPEFLTYFNYEAQPDKSGLPSDRFSAERPEGSISTLTIQRTEQRDSAMYRCASSPAEGSYEQYFGPGTRLTVT.

This clonotype was seen many times. The J gene is TRBJ2-5, the V gene TRBV30; D is undetermined. The V gene's germline CDR1 is GTSNPN and CDR2 SVGIG (reference sequence). This CDR3 comprises 12 residues. The germline V and J ends were trimmed by 3 bases and 7 bases, with 12 bases remaining between them. CDR3 sequence (DNA): TGTGCCTGGAGGGTTCAGCGAGGGACCCAGTACTTC. It codes for CAWRVQRGTQYF.